One and the same sample provided the 30 T cell receptor beta chains below, sequenced in a study of T cell changes during pregnancy in multiple sclerosis. Sequencing used immunoSEQ multiplex PCR; TCRdb keeps in-frame clones, though not all of them. The data show more than 95,000 clones, roughly nine tenths seen once. The material was peripheral blood, obtained after pregnancy. The receptors stem from a female donor with multiple sclerosis, enrolled in a pregnancy study.

The V call is TRBV30, the J call TRBJ1-6; 9 nucleotides agree with TRBD1. CDR1 GTSNPN and CDR2 SVGIG come from the germline V gene (reference sequence). The CDR3 length is 13 residues. Trimming at V came to 3 bases and at J to 10 bases, leaving 4 bases not matched to a gene. CDR3 sequence: CAWRDRGGSPLHF. The CDR3 nucleotides are TGTGCCTGGAGGGACAGGGGAGGGTCACCCCTCCACTTT.

The rearrangement links TRBV4-2 to TRBJ2-5, with 8 bases lining up with TRBD2. The V gene end was trimmed by 0 bases and the J gene end by 5 bases; junction bases not matched to a gene: 23. Germline-derived CDR1 and CDR2 are LGHNA and YNFKEQ. This CDR3 contains 21 residues. The DNA for the CDR3 is TGTGCCAGCAGCCAAGATCGTGGGGGACTAGGGGCCCGATTTCGTTCGGAGACCCAGTACTTC. Translated: CASSQDRGGLGARFRSETQYF.

This clone appeared a single time. The chain carries TRBV18 and TRBJ2-1; 13 nucleotides align to TRBD2. The CDR3 runs to 16 residues. Trimming took 4 bases from V and 8 from J; bases not matched to a gene: 8. Per the germline V gene, CDR1 is KGHSH and CDR2 is LQKENI. CDR3 region: CASSLRGTSGVDEQFF. The CDR3 DNA follows: TGTGCCAGCTCACTCAGAGGGACTAGCGGGGTCGATGAGCAGTTCTTC.

This chain uses TRBV5-1 with TRBJ2-7; TRBD1 is a possible D gene (5 bases). Per the germline V gene, CDR1 is SGHRS and CDR2 is YFSETQ. The CDR3 loop spans 13 amino acids. Trimming took off 2 bases at V and 3 bases at J, with 9 bases between the two ends. The CDR3 is CASSLQQDYEQYF. The DNA of the CDR3 is TGCGCCAGCAGCTTACAACAGGACTACGAGCAGTACTTC.

V gene TRBV30 combines with J gene TRBJ2-7, with 7 bases matching TRBD1. This CDR3 contains 14 residues. CDR1 GTSNPN and CDR2 SVGIG come from the germline V gene (reference sequence). After removal of 7 bases from V and 4 bases from J, the junction contained 13 bases not matched to a gene. The CDR3 loop reads CASITGDREYEQYF. CDR3 nucleotide sequence: TGTGCCTCTATCACCGGTGACAGGGAGTACGAGCAGTACTTC.

CDR3 sequence: CASTNTGFSYEQYF. For the CDR3, the DNA is TGTGCCAGCACTAATACAGGGTTCTCCTACGAGCAGTACTTC. The chain carries TRBV6-5 and TRBJ2-7, with TRBD1 as a possible D gene (6 bases). Between the trimmed V and J ends, which lost 7 bases and 0 bases, there was a span of 13 bases. The CDR3 length is 14 residues. CDR1 is MNHEY, CDR2 SVGAGI, per germline.

J is TRBJ1-4 and V is TRBV6-5, with 12 bases fitting TRBD1. Germline lookup yields CDR1 MNHEY and CDR2 SVGAGI. This CDR3 is 14 amino acids long. Trimming cost V 4 bases and J 8 bases; bases outside gene matches: 2. The CDR3 DNA follows: TGTGCCAGCAGTTGGGACAGGGGGCGGGAAAAACTGTTTTTT. Protein: CASSWDRGREKLFF.

Written as DNA, the CDR3 is TGTGCCAGTAGTATAAGGGGGCTTGGTCAGCCCCAGCATTTT. Translated, it gives CASSIRGLGQPQHF. The chain couples TRBV19 to TRBJ1-5, with 7 bases matching TRBD1. This CDR3 is 14 amino acids long. V lost 2 bases to trimming and J lost 6 bases; unmatched junction nucleotides: 4. Per germline, CDR1 LNHDA and CDR2 SQIVND (reference sequence). Full variable domain (remainder filled in from reference TRBV19 and TRBJ1-5): DGGITQSPKYLFRKEGQNVTLSCEQNLNHDAMYWYRQDPGQGLRLIYYSQIVNDFQKGDIAEGYSVSREKKESFPLTVTSAQKNPTAFYLCASSIRGLGQPQHFGDGTRLSIL.

The rearrangement joins TRBV7-6 to TRBJ2-7; the match to TRBD1 covers 8 bases. V gave up 5 bases and J gave up 3 bases; unmatched junction bases: 9. Germline V CDR1 and CDR2: SGHVS, FNYEAQ. The CDR3 covers 15 residues. DNA of the CDR3: TGTGCCAGCAGCCGAACCGACAGGGGCCTCTACGAGCAGTACTTC. Translating gives CASSRTDRGLYEQYF.

The genes are TRBV6-6 and TRBJ2-3; 7 bases line up with TRBD2. The CDR3 sequence is 15 residues long. With 5 bases clipped from V and 4 bases from J, the junction kept 9 bases outside the gene matches. Germline CDR1 and CDR2: MNHNY and SVGAGI (reference sequence). The CDR3 DNA sequence: TGTGCCAGCAGTCTATGGGGGAGGGGCCCAGATACGCAGTATTTT. This gives the protein CASSLWGRGPDTQYF.

The chain has TRBV14 and TRBJ2-3, with D hard to call. V was trimmed by 2 bases and J by 6 bases, leaving 12 bases between them. Germline CDR1 and CDR2: SGHDN and FVKESK. CDR3 length: 14 amino acids. Here the CDR3 reads CASSQFQSLDTQYF. The CDR3 region has the DNA TGTGCCAGCAGCCAATTTCAGTCCCTTGATACGCAGTATTTT.

This chain links TRBV7-3 with TRBJ2-1; D is perhaps TRBD2 (5 bases). V lost 5 bases, J lost 8 bases, and 10 bases lay in between. Germline CDR1 SGHTA, CDR2 FQGTGA. The CDR3 consists of 12 residues. The CDR3 bases are TGTGCCAGCAGCCAAACGGGATATGAGCAGTTCTTC. Amino acids: CASSQTGYEQFF.

The DNA of the CDR3 is TGCGCCAGCAGCTTGCTTGGGACTAGCAGGGTCAATGAGCAGTTCTTC. Encoded protein: CASSLLGTSRVNEQFF. The gene calls are TRBV5-1 and TRBJ2-1, with 9 nucleotides matching TRBD2. Germline CDR1 reads SGHRS; CDR2 reads YFSETQ. The CDR3 has 16 residues. The V and J ends lost 1 base and 6 bases, in that order; junction bases with no gene match: 8.

V is TRBV6-6 and J is TRBJ1-2; 10 bases map to TRBD1. V was pared by 4 bases and J by 8 bases, with 7 bases of the junction left unmatched. Germline CDR1 MNHNY, CDR2 SVGAGI (reference sequence). The CDR3 consists of 14 residues. In DNA, the CDR3 is TGTGCCAGCAGTTCCAGACAGGGGGCGGAGGGCTACACCTTC. Its translation is CASSSRQGAEGYTF.

J is TRBJ2-2 and V is TRBV28, with D possibly TRBD2 on 7 matching bases. V lost 5 bases and J 5 bases, leaving 18 bases between the germline ends. The CDR3 loop spans 16 amino acids. The germline gives CDR1 MDHEN, CDR2 SYDVKM. CDR3 sequence reads: CASSPFLRGRTGELFF. The CDR3 DNA sequence: TGTGCCAGCAGTCCCTTCCTGCGGGGGCGGACCGGGGAGCTGTTTTTT.

DNA for the CDR3: TGTGCCAGTAGCTCACCGGGACAGGGAATTTACGAGCAGTACTTC. Residues: CASSSPGQGIYEQYF. V and J are TRBV19 and TRBJ2-7, with 9 bases identical to TRBD1. The V and J ends lost 6 bases and 4 bases, in that order; junction bases with no gene match: 10. The CDR3 runs 15 residues. Germline loops: CDR1 LNHDA, CDR2 SQIVND (reference sequence).

The J gene is TRBJ2-5, the V gene TRBV4-2; TRBD2 is a possible D gene (5 bases). Germline V lookup: CDR1 LGHNA, CDR2 YNFKEQ. V lost 0 bases, J lost 6 bases, and 14 bases lay in between. CDR3 length: 15 residues. This CDR3 reads CASSQDSASWKTQYF. The CDR3 DNA sequence: TGTGCCAGCAGCCAAGATTCGGCTAGCTGGAAGACCCAGTACTTC.

The chain employs TRBV6-5 and TRBJ1-2, with 9 bases aligning to TRBD1. The J segment lost 2 bases and the V segment lost 1 base, leaving 2 bases of the junction unmatched. In germline, CDR1 is MNHEY, CDR2 SVGAGI. The CDR3 consists of 15 residues. CDR3 nucleotide sequence: TGTGCCAGCAGTTACTTAGGGACAGGGAACTATGGCTACACCTTC. This gives the protein CASSYLGTGNYGYTF.

The chain recombines TRBV25-1 with TRBJ2-1; 9 nucleotides match TRBD1. The CDR3 consists of 14 residues. Losses at the gene ends were 7 bases for V and 6 bases for J; bases not matched to a gene: 7. Germline V CDR1 and CDR2: MGHDK, SYGVNS. CDR3 amino acids: CASTPGQGSNEQFF. The CDR3, as DNA: TGTGCCAGCACCCCGGGACAGGGCTCCAATGAGCAGTTCTTC.

The chain carries TRBV28 and TRBJ2-7, with D possibly TRBD2 on 7 matching bases. Trimming pared 3 bases from V and 4 bases from J, leaving 13 bases between. Germline CDR1 reads MDHEN; CDR2 reads SYDVKM. The CDR3 spans 14 residues. For the CDR3, the DNA is TGTGCCAGCAGTTTGGGGGGGGCGAGGTACGAGCAGTACTTC. Protein product: CASSLGGARYEQYF.

The J gene is TRBJ2-5, the V gene TRBV7-3; D is uncertain. V lost 5 bases, J lost 5 bases, and 12 bases lay in between. Germline loops: CDR1 SGHTA, CDR2 FQGTGA. The CDR3 contains 13 residues. The CDR3 here is CASSLNRVETQYF. CDR3 DNA sequence: TGTGCCAGCAGCCTCAATCGGGTGGAGACCCAGTACTTC.

The V call is TRBV2, the J call TRBJ2-5, with a tentative D call TRBD1 (5 bases). Germline V gives CDR1 SNHLY, CDR2 FYNNEI. The CDR3 is 16 residues long. Between the trimmed V and J ends, which lost 2 bases and 2 bases, there was a span of 15 bases. CDR3 in DNA: TGTGCCAGCAGTGAAAACGTTGGGGCCCTACAAGAGACCCAGTACTTC. Protein: CASSENVGALQETQYF.

This chain links TRBV11-2 with TRBJ2-7; D possibly corresponds to TRBD2 (6 bases). V shed 3 bases and J shed 5 bases, with 14 bases lying between them. Germline CDR1 is SGHAT and CDR2 is FQNNGV. The CDR3 runs to 14 residues. CDR3 in amino acids: CASSFGGLENEQYF. Written as DNA, the CDR3 is TGTGCCAGCAGCTTTGGGGGGTTAGAGAACGAGCAGTACTTC.

The chain is built from TRBV4-2 and TRBJ2-1; D might be TRBD1 (7 bases). Germline lookup yields CDR1 LGHNA and CDR2 YNFKEQ. The CDR3 is 16 amino acids. V lost 1 base, J lost 0 bases, and 10 bases lay in between. This CDR3 is CASSQAGGSSYNEQFF. CDR3 coding DNA: TGTGCCAGCAGCCAAGCAGGGGGGAGCTCCTACAATGAGCAGTTCTTC.

This clone came up once. The chain employs TRBV7-2 and TRBJ2-7; D is ambiguous. Trimming cost V 5 bases and J 0 bases, with 11 bases left between them. Per germline, CDR1 SGHTA and CDR2 FQGNSA. The CDR3 has 14 residues. The CDR3 is CASSADTYSYEQYF. The CDR3 nucleotides read TGTGCCAGCAGCGCCGACACATACTCCTACGAGCAGTACTTC.

The gene calls are TRBV5-4 and TRBJ2-3; TRBD2 matches at 12 bases. The V segment lost 3 bases and the J segment 2 bases; nucleotides outside the gene matches: 7. The CDR3 has 17 amino acids. The V gene's germline CDR1 is SGHNT and CDR2 YYREEE (reference sequence). The CDR3: CASSWTSGDTYTDTQYF. In DNA, the CDR3 is TGTGCCAGCAGCTGGACTAGCGGGGACACTTACACAGATACGCAGTATTTT.

The chain uses TRBV27 and TRBJ2-1; 10 bases are shared with TRBD1. The germline CDR1 and CDR2 sequences are MNHEY and SMNVEV (reference sequence). Germline trimming cut 6 bases from V and 6 bases from J; bases unmatched to any gene: 8. The CDR3 runs to 15 residues. The CDR3 nucleotides are TGTGCCAGCAGCTTGACAGGGGGCATCGGCAATGAGCAGTTCTTC. Its protein is CASSLTGGIGNEQFF.

The chain couples TRBV2 to TRBJ1-4, with D possibly TRBD1 on 5 matching bases. Trimming left V 7 bases short and J 6 bases short, with 12 bases between. Germline V gives CDR1 SNHLY, CDR2 FYNNEI. The CDR3 runs to 13 residues. The CDR3 DNA reads TGTGCCAGCACCCGCCCGGGGGATGAAAAACTGTTTTTT. Its protein product is CASTRPGDEKLFF.

The chain has TRBV9 and TRBJ2-7; D possibly corresponds to TRBD1 (6 bases). Germline V lookup: CDR1 SGDLS, CDR2 YYNGEE. Deletions cut 4 bases from V and 2 bases from J, with 10 bases between. This CDR3 has 13 amino acids. CDR3 loop: CASSLGQPYEQYF. In nucleotides, the CDR3 is TGTGCCAGCAGCTTAGGACAGCCCTACGAGCAGTACTTC.

The chain is built from TRBV18 and TRBJ2-7; 9 bases are shared with TRBD2. Trimming removed 4 bases from V and 7 bases from J; junction bases left unmatched: 8. The CDR3 length is 14 residues. CDR1 is KGHSH and CDR2 is LQKENI in the germline V gene. The CDR3 sequence is CASSQATSGGEQYF. In DNA form, the CDR3 reads TGTGCCAGCTCACAGGCGACTAGCGGAGGGGAGCAGTACTTC.